A single sample is the source of the 23 T cell receptor beta chains below, sequenced in a study of shared clonotypes between healthy human individuals. As defined, naive CD8 cells were CD45RO-negative and positively selected for CCR7, with terminally differentiated effector memory CD45RA+ cells excluded. The protocol was immunoSEQ multiplex PCR, while the TCRdb copy is restricted to in-frame clones and leaves out a portion. The profile shows hundreds of thousands of clones, about 92% of them singletons. The specimen was naive CD8+ T cells sorted from blood. These receptors were collected from a man aged 25 to 40 in good health.

This clone was counted a single time. The V call is TRBV7-7, the J call TRBJ2-5; no clear D gene. Germline lookup yields CDR1 SSHAT and CDR2 FNYEAQ (reference sequence). The CDR3 is 15 amino acids. V was trimmed by 0 bases and J by 3 bases, leaving 11 bases between them. CDR3 sequence reads: CASSLAGTLEETQYF. DNA of the CDR3: TGTGCCAGCAGCTTAGCGGGCACTCTGGAAGAGACCCAGTACTTC.

The chain employs TRBV25-1 and TRBJ2-7; maybe TRBD2 (7 bases). This CDR3 contains 15 residues. Germline values: CDR1 MGHDK, CDR2 SYGVNS. The V end lost 4 bases, the J end lost 3 bases, and 16 bases lay between the germline ends. CDR3 region: CASSARGAKLYEQYF. The CDR3 DNA follows: TGTGCCAGCAGTGCTCGGGGGGCAAAACTCTACGAGCAGTACTTC.

This clone has a handful of counts. The chain combines TRBV28 with TRBJ2-7; 8 positions agree with TRBD1. The CDR3 totals 14 residues. The J segment lost 6 bases and the V segment lost 7 bases, leaving 11 bases of the junction unmatched. Germline assignment: CDR1 MDHEN and CDR2 SYDVKM. The CDR3 reads CASTFGTGVREQYF. The DNA for the CDR3 is TGTGCCAGCACCTTCGGGACAGGCGTACGCGAGCAGTACTTC.

The J gene is TRBJ2-7, the V gene TRBV18; D is uncertain. The CDR3 contains 15 residues. Trimming took off 2 bases at V and 2 bases at J, with 13 bases between the two ends. Germline CDR1 KGHSH, CDR2 LQKENI. CDR3 sequence reads: CASSPTGLTPYEQYF. The CDR3 DNA follows: TGTGCCAGCTCACCAACTGGGTTGACCCCCTACGAGCAGTACTTC.

The rearrangement uses TRBV28 and TRBJ2-7, with TRBD2 identical over 7 bases. Losses at the gene ends were 6 bases for V and 4 bases for J; bases not matched to a gene: 15. CDR3 length equals 16 residues. Looked up from germline, CDR1 is MDHEN and CDR2 is SYDVKM. In nucleotides, the CDR3 is TGTGCCAGCAGCCGGGAGGCGGGGGAGATGTGGTACGAGCAGTACTTC. Residues: CASSREAGEMWYEQYF. Based on the CDR3 plus reference TRBV28 and TRBJ2-7, the full variable domain is DVKVTQSSRYLVKRTGEKVFLECVQDMDHENMFWYRQDPGLGLRLIYFSYDVKMKEKGDIPEGYSVSREKKERFSLILESASTNQTSMYLCASSREAGEMWYEQYFGPGTRLTVT.

The chain joins TRBV19 to TRBJ2-7; D unclear. The CDR3 has 14 residues. The ends were cut back, 3 bases at V and 2 bases at J, with 11 bases in the middle. The germline CDR1 and CDR2 sequences are LNHDA and SQIVND (reference sequence). CDR3 region: CASSITGSAYEQYF. In nucleotides, the CDR3 is TGTGCCAGTAGTATCACGGGCAGTGCCTACGAGCAGTACTTC.

The chain has TRBV13 and TRBJ1-4; 12 positions match TRBD1. This CDR3 is 15 amino acids long. Germline V gene data show CDR1 as PRHDT and CDR2 as FYEKMQ (reference sequence). V was pared by 3 bases and J by 8 bases, with 4 bases of the junction left unmatched. The CDR3 bases are TGTGCCAGCAGCTTGGGACAGGGGGCCCGGGAAAAACTGTTTTTT. The encoded protein is CASSLGQGAREKLFF.

The V call is TRBV27, the J call TRBJ2-3, with D perhaps TRBD2 (6 bases). CDR3 length: 15 residues. Germline loops: CDR1 MNHEY, CDR2 SMNVEV (reference sequence). V dropped 2 bases and J dropped 2 bases, with 11 bases sitting between them. CDR3 in amino acids: CASSLLLADTDTQYF. The CDR3 DNA is TGTGCCAGCAGTTTACTCTTAGCGGACACAGATACGCAGTATTTT.

The V and J genes are TRBV4-1 and TRBJ1-2, with D hard to call. The CDR3 length is 16 residues. The germline gives CDR1 MGHRA, CDR2 YSYEKL. V was cut by 0 bases and J by 3 bases, with 14 bases left in between. CDR3 protein: CASSQDPGRFYYGYTF. The CDR3 DNA is TGCGCCAGCAGCCAAGATCCGGGCAGGTTCTACTATGGCTACACCTTC.

The CDR3 DNA follows: TGTGCCAGCAGTGAAAGTGGGCACACAGATACGCAGTATTTT. Its translation: CASSESGHTDTQYF. The chain has TRBV6-1 and TRBJ2-3; D call uncertain. This CDR3 region has 14 residues. Deletions cut 2 bases from V and 2 bases from J, with 8 bases between. Germline V gene sequence: CDR1 MNHNS, CDR2 SASEGT.

The V and J genes are TRBV7-3 and TRBJ2-1; D not certain. Deletions cut 0 bases from V and 4 bases from J, with 10 bases between. This CDR3 is 15 amino acids long. The germline V gene has CDR1 SGHTA and CDR2 FQGTGA. The DNA for the CDR3 is TGTGCCAGCAGCTTAACTATGGCGGAATACAATGAGCAGTTCTTC. Amino acids: CASSLTMAEYNEQFF.

The V and J genes are TRBV6-1 and TRBJ2-7, with D uncertain. Trimming shortened V by 7 bases and J by 3 bases, and 7 bases separated the two germline ends. The CDR3 runs to 11 residues. Germline CDR1 reads MNHNS; CDR2 reads SASEGT. The CDR3 bases are TGTGCCAGCATAGAAGACTACGAGCAGTACTTC. It is translated as CASIEDYEQYF.

This chain connects TRBV7-9 to TRBJ2-5; D perhaps matches TRBD2 (6 bases). The CDR3 sequence is 15 residues long. V dropped 0 bases and J dropped 2 bases, with 10 bases sitting between them. Germline lookup yields CDR1 SEHNR and CDR2 FQNEAQ (reference sequence). As DNA, the CDR3 is TGTGCCAGCAGCTTAGCGGGCGGGAATCAAGAGACCCAGTACTTC. It codes for CASSLAGGNQETQYF.

The gene calls are TRBV4-3 and TRBJ2-2; 8 bases agree with TRBD2. The CDR3 totals 16 residues. The germline gives CDR1 LGHNA, CDR2 YSLEER. Trimming at V came to 2 bases and at J to 3 bases, leaving 5 bases not matched to a gene. The CDR3 sequence: CASSQSAGEYTGELFF. Here the CDR3 DNA reads TGCGCCAGCAGCCAATCAGCGGGAGAGTACACCGGGGAGCTGTTTTTT.

CDR3 residues: CASSDNPLNEQFF. CDR3 nucleotide sequence: TGCGCCAGCAGCGATAACCCGCTTAATGAGCAGTTCTTC. V gene TRBV5-1 combines with J gene TRBJ2-1; D is undetermined. The V and J ends lost 4 bases and 7 bases respectively, with 12 bases between them. Germline V gene sequence: CDR1 SGHRS, CDR2 YFSETQ. The CDR3 totals 13 residues.

The V gene is TRBV6-5, the J gene TRBJ2-5; D ambiguous. The CDR3 has 12 amino acids. The V and J ends lost 0 bases and 5 bases respectively, with 4 bases between them. Germline CDR1 is MNHEY and CDR2 is SVGAGI. In nucleotides, the CDR3 is TGTGCCAGCAGTTACTCTTGGGAGACCCAGTACTTC. Encoded protein: CASSYSWETQYF.

J is TRBJ2-1 and V is TRBV11-2; TRBD1 matches at 10 bases. Losses at the gene ends were 0 bases for V and 9 bases for J; bases not matched to a gene: 8. The CDR3 covers 16 residues. Germline CDR1 SGHAT, CDR2 FQNNGV. The CDR3 bases are TGTGCCAGCAGCTTAGATTTGACAGGGGGCGGCACTGAGCAGTTCTTC. Amino acids: CASSLDLTGGGTEQFF.

This chain links TRBV7-2 with TRBJ2-7; 9 nucleotides align to TRBD2. CDR3 length: 14 amino acids. With 5 bases clipped from V and 2 bases from J, the junction kept 4 bases outside the gene matches. Germline V CDR1 and CDR2: SGHTA, FQGNSA. The chain's CDR3 is CASSPGLATYEQYF. The DNA of the CDR3 is TGTGCCAGCAGCCCGGGACTAGCCACCTACGAGCAGTACTTC. The full variable domain, with the rest looked up from reference TRBV7-2 and TRBJ2-7, is GAGVSQSPSNKVTEKGKDVELRCDPISGHTALYWYRQSLGQGLEFLIYFQGNSAPDKSGLPSDRFSAERTGGSVSTLTIQRTQQEDSAVYLCASSPGLATYEQYFGPGTRLTVT.

The chain recombines TRBV30 with TRBJ2-1; no definite D call. Trimming removed 4 bases at V and 0 bases at J, with 10 bases between. There are 14 residues in the CDR3. Germline V gene sequence: CDR1 GTSNPN, CDR2 SVGIG (reference sequence). DNA for the CDR3: TGTGCCTGGAAAAGGATTAGCTCCTACAATGAGCAGTTCTTC. It is translated as CAWKRISSYNEQFF.

The CDR3 coding sequence is TGTGCCAGCAGTTTAAAGGGGGGAATATCCTACGAGCAGTACTTC. Translating gives CASSLKGGISYEQYF. The chain carries TRBV27 and TRBJ2-7, with D possibly being TRBD1 or TRBD2 (6 bases each). The germline V gene has CDR1 MNHEY and CDR2 SMNVEV (reference sequence). This CDR3 region has 15 residues. Trimming removed 2 bases at V and 1 base at J, with 12 bases between.

This clone was recorded a few times. This chain uses TRBV9 with TRBJ2-2; TRBD2 agrees at 7 bases. The CDR3 runs to 15 residues. Germline CDR1 reads SGDLS; CDR2 reads YYNGEE. The V and J ends lost 7 bases and 3 bases, in that order; junction bases with no gene match: 9. CDR3 residues: CASRVGGLDTGELFF. The CDR3 DNA follows: TGTGCCAGCCGGGTGGGAGGGCTGGACACCGGGGAGCTGTTTTTT.

The rearrangement links TRBV28 to TRBJ2-4; possibly TRBD1 for D (5 bases). CDR1 is MDHEN and CDR2 is SYDVKM in the germline V gene. Trimming took 5 bases from V and 2 from J, leaving 16 bases between them. This CDR3 has 16 residues. The CDR3 region is CASSDPQGRTKNIQYF. In DNA form, the CDR3 reads TGTGCCAGCAGTGACCCCCAGGGAAGGACCAAAAACATTCAGTACTTC.

The rearrangement links TRBV27 to TRBJ2-7; D gene unclear. The germline V gene has CDR1 MNHEY and CDR2 SMNVEV (reference sequence). The CDR3 totals 13 residues. Trimming removed 5 bases at V and 3 bases at J, with 11 bases between. This CDR3 is CASSPTWGYEQYF. The CDR3 DNA follows: TGTGCCAGCAGTCCCACATGGGGCTACGAGCAGTACTTC.